Presented here are 14 T cell receptor beta chains from one specimen sequenced in a study of shared clonotypes between healthy human individuals. TCRdb's copy holds only in-frame clones and misses some; the assay was immunoSEQ multiplex PCR. There are approximately 500,000 clones in the sample; 75% to 80% occur only once, and about 12% lies in the top ten. The sequenced sample was PBMCs. These receptors were taken from a woman between 35 and 50 years old in good health. Some clones in this sample may be carry-over from other donors' samples.

This sequence joins TRBV7-2 and TRBJ2-1; the D call may be TRBD1 or TRBD2 (5 bases each). Germline CDR1 reads SGHTA; CDR2 reads FQGNSA. CDR3 length: 15 amino acids. Trimming stripped 11 bases from V and 8 bases from J, with 25 bases between. CDR3 DNA sequence: TGTGCCGGTTCCCATGGGACCGCCCGGGGATATGAGCAGTTCTTC. Its translation is CAGSHGTARGYEQFF.

This rearrangement joins TRBV29-1 to TRBJ2-3, with no clear D. The germline V gene encodes CDR1 SQVTM and CDR2 ANQGSEA. The CDR3 is 12 residues long. V was pared by 7 bases and J by 6 bases, with 14 bases between. As DNA, the CDR3 is TGCAGCGCCACCCTCCCTGGGGATACGCAGTATTTT. As protein: CSATLPGDTQYF.

The V and J genes are TRBV5-1 and TRBJ2-5; the D gene is possibly TRBD2 (5 bases). Germline CDR1 reads SGHRS; CDR2 reads YFSETQ. This CDR3 is built from 15 residues. Trimming removed 3 bases at V and 5 bases at J, with 17 bases between. The CDR3 is CASSWSGIRRETQYF. The CDR3, as DNA: TGCGCCAGCAGCTGGTCCGGGATCCGCAGGGAGACCCAGTACTTC.

V gene TRBV6-5 combines with J gene TRBJ1-6; D unclear. Trimming removed 7 bases at V and 7 bases at J, with 14 bases between. CDR3 length: 14 amino acids. The germline V gene has CDR1 MNHEY and CDR2 SVGAGI. The CDR3 is CASTRTERNSPLHF. CDR3 nucleotide sequence: TGTGCCAGCACTAGGACCGAGCGAAATTCACCCCTCCACTTT.

This clone came up once. This chain uses TRBV30 with TRBJ2-3; D ambiguous. V lost 2 bases and J lost 2, with 14 bases in between. The CDR3 has 15 amino acids. CDR1 is GTSNPN, CDR2 SVGIG, per germline (reference sequence). The CDR3 DNA follows: TGTGCCTGGAGTAGGACCTCGAAACACACAGATACGCAGTATTTT. Residues: CAWSRTSKHTDTQYF.

The chain employs TRBV12-1 and TRBJ2-3; the table's D call, TRBD2, has no DNA check behind it. TRBV12-1 is reported as a pseudogene. This CDR3 is built from 13 residues. CDR3 loop: CASSLERQDTQYF. DNA of the CDR3: TGTGCCAGCAGCTTAGAGCGGCAGGATACGCAGTATTTT.

The chain links TRBV11-2 to TRBJ2-7; D gene uncertain. Per germline, CDR1 SGHAT and CDR2 FQNNGV. CDR3 size: 15 residues. Trimming removed 0 bases at V and 0 bases at J, with 9 bases between. CDR3 amino acids: CASSLEAPYSYEQYF. The CDR3 nucleotides read TGTGCCAGCAGCTTAGAGGCCCCTTACTCCTACGAGCAGTACTTC. Based on the CDR3 plus reference TRBV11-2 and TRBJ2-7, the full variable domain is EAGVAQSPRYKIIEKRQSVAFWCNPISGHATLYWYQQILGQGPKLLIQFQNNGVVDDSQLPKDRFSAERLKGVDSTLKIQPAKLEDSAVYLCASSLEAPYSYEQYFGPGTRLTVT.

This chain joins TRBV7-8 and TRBJ2-7; D is undetermined. This CDR3 is 13 amino acids long. Deletions cut 5 bases from V and 3 bases from J, with 11 bases between. Germline CDR1 SGHVS, CDR2 FQNEAQ. CDR3 protein: CASSPGRVYEQYF. The CDR3 DNA is TGTGCCAGCAGCCCTGGTAGGGTCTACGAGCAGTACTTC. The full variable domain, its missing parts supplied by reference TRBV7-8 and TRBJ2-7, is GAGVSQSPRYKVAKRGQDVALRCDPISGHVSLFWYQQALGQGPEFLTYFQNEAQLDKSGLPSDRFFAERPEGSVSTLKIQRTQQEDSAVYLCASSPGRVYEQYFGPGTRLTVT.

The chain couples TRBV30 to TRBJ1-1; no clear D gene. CDR3 length: 12 residues. Germline V gives CDR1 GTSNPN, CDR2 SVGIG (reference sequence). Between the trimmed V and J ends, which lost 4 bases and 0 bases, there was a span of 6 bases. This chain's CDR3 is CAWISMNTEAFF. CDR3 sequence (DNA): TGTGCCTGGATTTCGATGAACACTGAAGCTTTCTTT.

The chain recombines TRBV7-9 with TRBJ2-3; 7 bases fit TRBD2. This CDR3 has 14 residues. Per germline, CDR1 SEHNR and CDR2 FQNEAQ (reference sequence). After removal of 5 bases from V and 4 bases from J, the junction contained 6 bases not matched to a gene. The CDR3 spells CASSPRTSPDTQYF. CDR3 nucleotide sequence: TGTGCCAGCAGCCCCAGGACTAGTCCAGATACGCAGTATTTT.

V and J are TRBV7-9 and TRBJ2-3; 7 bases agree with TRBD2. CDR3 length equals 17 residues. Per the germline V gene, CDR1 is SEHNR and CDR2 is FQNEAQ (reference sequence). Unmatched junction bases numbered 10, after V lost 1 base and J lost 3 bases. The CDR3 DNA follows: TGTGCCAGCAGCTTAGATCGCGGCGGGAGTGGAACAGATACGCAGTATTTT. Translation gives CASSLDRGGSGTDTQYF.

The rearrangement joins TRBV19 to TRBJ2-3; D uncertain. Germline V gives CDR1 LNHDA, CDR2 SQIVND (reference sequence). V lost 0 bases and J 5 bases, leaving 6 bases between the germline ends. This CDR3 has 13 amino acids. Here the CDR3 reads CASSIEGRDTQYF. The CDR3 coding sequence is TGTGCCAGTAGTATAGAGGGTAGAGATACGCAGTATTTT.

The rearrangement uses TRBV11-2 and TRBJ1-5, with 12 bases lining up with TRBD1. J was trimmed by 7 bases and V by 3 bases; bases with no gene match: 4. Germline V gives CDR1 SGHAT, CDR2 FQNNGV. The CDR3 length is 15 residues. This CDR3 reads CASSLGQGARQPQHF. The CDR3 coding sequence is TGTGCCAGCAGCTTGGGACAGGGGGCGCGACAGCCCCAGCATTTT.

The chain combines TRBV28 with TRBJ2-1; a weak D match, TRBD2 (6 bases). Deletions cut 2 bases from V and 0 bases from J, with 11 bases between. CDR3 length equals 16 residues. Germline CDR1 and CDR2: MDHEN and SYDVKM. The chain's CDR3 is CASSLVRGTSYNEQFF. The CDR3 bases are TGTGCCAGCAGTTTAGTACGGGGGACCTCCTACAATGAGCAGTTCTTC.